The rows below give T cell receptor beta chains drawn from one sample of a study of persistence of HIV-infected CD4 T cells. Antigens of these TCRs are unknown. Some clones are missing from TCRdb's copy, which holds only in-frame ones; the method was immunoSEQ multiplex PCR. The sample consists of some 50,000 clones, about 87% of them appearing once. The material was CD4+ T cells sorted from PBMCs after roughly 18-hour stimulation, obtained from a patient who received antiretroviral therapy. These receptors all stem from an adult woman with HIV who was CMV-seropositive. The CDR3 runs from the conserved cysteine through the conserved F or W. The D gene is left open where the match is weak. Part of the rows lack a size; the others show once, few, many or a class for expanded clones.

v_call	clone_size	d_call	j_call	cdr3_nt	cdr3_aa
TRBV3-1/TRBV3-2	NA	TRBD1	TRBJ2-6	TGTGCCAGCAGCCAAGAATTGGGCAGGGGGATAGCTGGGGCCAACGTCCTGACTTTC	CASSQELGRGIAGANVLTF
TRBV28	NA	NA	TRBJ2-7	TGTGCCAGCAGTCCCGCGCATATCTACGAGCAGTACTTC	CASSPAHIYEQYF
TRBV9	NA	NA	TRBJ2-2	TGTGCCAGCAGCGAGAACCCTAACACCGGGGAGCTGTTTTTT	CASSENPNTGELFF
TRBV18	NA	NA	TRBJ1-2	TGTGCCAGCTCACCCTCAATAGGGGGGGCGAACTATGGCTACACCTTC	CASSPSIGGANYGYTF
TRBV21-1	few	NA	TRBJ2-3	TGTGCCAGCAGCAAAGACAGCCAGCATCCAGATACGCAGTATTTT	CASSKDSQHPDTQYF
TRBV9	few	NA	TRBJ2-7	TGTGCCAGCAGTACTACAGGGTTAGCCTACGAGCAGTACTTC	CASSTTGLAYEQYF
TRBV5-4	NA	NA	TRBJ2-1	TGTGCCAGTCAGGGGGCTAGCGGGACCAATGAGCAGTTCTTC	CASQGASGTNEQFF
TRBV9	NA	NA	TRBJ2-5	TGTGCCAGCAGCGTAGGTCTTCCACGGGAGACCCAGTACTTC	CASSVGLPRETQYF
TRBV7-9	NA	TRBD1	TRBJ1-1	TGTGCCAGCAGGCACACAGGGGACACTGAAGCTTTCTTT	CASRHTGDTEAFF
TRBV14	NA	NA	TRBJ1-1	TGTGCCAGCAGCCAAGTCGCCCAGGGCACTGAAGCTTTCTTT	CASSQVAQGTEAFF
TRBV12-3/TRBV12-4	few	NA	TRBJ1-3	TGTGCCAGCAGTTTTGTGAACACCATATATTTT	CASSFVNTIYF
TRBV5-6	NA	TRBD1	TRBJ2-4	TGTGCCAGCAGCTACCACCAGGGGGCAAAAAACATTCAGTACTTC	CASSYHQGAKNIQYF
TRBV19	NA	NA	TRBJ2-3	TGTGCCAGTAGTATTACAGATACGCAGTATTTT	CASSITDTQYF
TRBV5-1	few	TRBD1	TRBJ1-1	TGCGCCAGCAGCGAAAGGGACAGCAAGAACACTGAAGCTTTCTTT	CASSERDSKNTEAFF
TRBV21-1	once	NA	TRBJ1-3	TGTGCCAGCAGCAAAGAACCGGGCGACTCTGGAAACACCATATATTTT	CASSKEPGDSGNTIYF
TRBV29-1	NA	NA	TRBJ2-6	TGCAGCGTTGAAGACCCGGGACGACACTCTGGGGCCAACGTCCTGACTTTC	CSVEDPGRHSGANVLTF
TRBV19	NA	TRBD1	TRBJ1-2	TGTGCCAGTAGTCCCTGGGACAGGGAATTGAATGGCTACACCTTC	CASSPWDRELNGYTF
TRBV30	NA	TRBD1	TRBJ2-2	TGTGCCTGGAGCGACAGGGGGAGAGCCGGGGAGCTGTTTTTT	CAWSDRGRAGELFF
TRBV7-3	few	NA	TRBJ2-7	TGTGCCAGCAGCCTCGGACAGCAATACGAGCAGTACTTC	CASSLGQQYEQYF
TRBV29-1	once	TRBD2	TRBJ2-3	TGCAGCGTCCGGGACTACCTCACAGATACGCAGTATTTT	CSVRDYLTDTQYF
TRBV7-9	NA	TRBD1	TRBJ1-1	TGTGCCAGCAGCGCCAGCACAGGGGTGAACACTGAAGCTTTCTTT	CASSASTGVNTEAFF
TRBV7-3	NA	NA	TRBJ2-2	TGTGCCAGCCGATCGCCCGATACCGGGGAGCTGTTTTTT	CASRSPDTGELFF
TRBV19	NA	TRBD2	TRBJ2-7	TGTGCCAGTAGTATAGCTAGCGGGAGGGTCTACGAGCAGTACTTC	CASSIASGRVYEQYF
TRBV20-1	NA	NA	TRBJ2-7	TGCAGTGCTAGAAGAGAATACGAGCAGTACTTC	CSARREYEQYF
TRBV5-1	NA	TRBD1	TRBJ2-7	TGCGCCAGCAGCTTGGGGGGGACAGCCGCGTACGAGCAGTACTTC	CASSLGGTAAYEQYF
TRBV24-1	NA	TRBD1	TRBJ2-6	TGTGCCACCAGTGACCGGGACAGACTCTCTGGGGCCAACGTCCTGACTTTC	CATSDRDRLSGANVLTF
TRBV2	NA	TRBD1	TRBJ2-7	TGTGCCAGCACCGAAGAGGGGACAGGGTCGGATGAGCAGTACTTC	CASTEEGTGSDEQYF
TRBV21-1	NA	NA	TRBJ1-6	TGTGCCAGCAGCAAAGAATTGGTCCCTCCCCTTCCCCTCCACTTT	CASSKELVPPLPLHF
TRBV6-6	NA	TRBD1	TRBJ1-1	TGTGCCAGCAGTTACTCAACAGGGGCGAACACTGAAGCTTTCTTT	CASSYSTGANTEAFF
TRBV9	NA	TRBD2	TRBJ2-1	TGTGCCAGCAACTTAGCGGGAGCGAGCTACAATGAGCAGTTCTTC	CASNLAGASYNEQFF
TRBV18	NA	TRBD2	TRBJ2-1	TGTGCCAGCTCACTCGGGACTAGCGGGAGGAATGAGCAGTTCTTC	CASSLGTSGRNEQFF
TRBV5-5	NA	NA	TRBJ1-1	TGTGCCAGCAGCTTGGCGGCGATGAACACTGAAGCTTTCTTT	CASSLAAMNTEAFF
TRBV15	NA	TRBD1	TRBJ2-5	TGTGCCACCACACCTCGACAGGGAAAAGAGACCCAGTACTTC	CATTPRQGKETQYF
TRBV27	NA	TRBD2	TRBJ2-1	TGTGCCAGCAGAACTAGCGGGAGCAATGAGCAGTTCTTC	CASRTSGSNEQFF
TRBV2	NA	TRBD1	TRBJ1-4	TGTGCCAGCAGTCACAGGGGAGGGGACGAAAAACTGTTTTTT	CASSHRGGDEKLFF
TRBV4-1	NA	NA	TRBJ2-4	TGCGCCAGCAGCCCTCAGGGATATCTCGACATTCAGTACTTC	CASSPQGYLDIQYF
TRBV24-1	NA	NA	TRBJ2-1	TGTGCCACAGAGGGGGGAGGGCCCTACAATGAGCAGTTCTTC	CATEGGGPYNEQFF
TRBV2	NA	TRBD2	TRBJ2-1	TGTGCCAGCAGTGAACGCGGGGGTAATGAGCAGTTCTTC	CASSERGGNEQFF
TRBV2	NA	NA	TRBJ2-1	TGTGCCAGCAGGATAGGGTTTAGGAATGAGCAGTTCTTC	CASRIGFRNEQFF
TRBV6-6	NA	TRBD1	TRBJ2-7	TGTGCCAGTAAAACTACCGGGACAGGGACATACGAGCAGTACTTC	CASKTTGTGTYEQYF
TRBV4-1	NA	NA	TRBJ1-5	TGCGCCAGCAGCCAAGCGTTCCGGGACTCAGGCAATCAGCCCCAGCATTTT	CASSQAFRDSGNQPQHF
TRBV7-9	NA	NA	TRBJ2-5	TGTGCCAGCAGCTTACCACTCCGGAGGGCCCAGTACTTC	CASSLPLRRAQYF